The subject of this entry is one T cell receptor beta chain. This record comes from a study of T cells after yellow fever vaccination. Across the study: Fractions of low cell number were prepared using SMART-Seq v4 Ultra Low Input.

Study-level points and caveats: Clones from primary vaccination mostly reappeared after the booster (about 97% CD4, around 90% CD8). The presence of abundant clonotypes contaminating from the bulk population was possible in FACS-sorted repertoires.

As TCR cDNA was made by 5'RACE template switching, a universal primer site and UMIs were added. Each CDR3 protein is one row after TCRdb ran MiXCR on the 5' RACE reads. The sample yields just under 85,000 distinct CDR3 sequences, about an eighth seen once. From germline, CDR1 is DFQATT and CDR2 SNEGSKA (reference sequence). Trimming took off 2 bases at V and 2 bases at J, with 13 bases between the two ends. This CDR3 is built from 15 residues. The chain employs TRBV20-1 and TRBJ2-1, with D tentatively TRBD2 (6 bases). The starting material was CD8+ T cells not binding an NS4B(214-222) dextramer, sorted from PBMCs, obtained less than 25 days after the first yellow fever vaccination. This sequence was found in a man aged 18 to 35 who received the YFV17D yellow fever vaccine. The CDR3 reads CSARPRTGAYNEQFF. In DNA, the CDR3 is TGCAGTGCTAGACCCCGGACGGGGGCCTACAATGAGCAGTTCTTC.